Listed below are T cell receptor beta chains from one sample, sequenced in a study of blood T cell repertoires in COVID-19. Using immunoSEQ multiplex PCR, the repertoire was profiled, and TCRdb retains in-frame clones only, with some absent. The table records approximately 100,000 clones, roughly 87% of them present only once. The sample was peripheral blood. These receptors originate from a human donor in a cohort sampled during active COVID-19. The CDR3 runs from the conserved cysteine through the conserved F or W. Each record gives: J gene, V gene, clone size, D gene, CDR3 DNA, CDR3 protein. The D gene is left open where the match is weak. A clone size is listed for some rows: how often the clone was seen (once, few, many), or a class if it is expanded.

j_gene: TRBJ2-7; v_gene: TRBV19; abundance: once; d_gene: NA; CDR3nt: TGTGCCAGTAGTCCAAGGACAGCCACCTACGAGCAGTACTTC; CDR3aa: CASSPRTATYEQYF
j_gene: TRBJ1-3; v_gene: TRBV19; abundance: NA; d_gene: NA; CDR3nt: TGTGCCAGTAGTATTGGGAGGACCTTGGTGAACACCATATATTTT; CDR3aa: CASSIGRTLVNTIYF
j_gene: TRBJ1-3; v_gene: TRBV9; abundance: NA; d_gene: TRBD1; CDR3nt: TGTGCCAGCAGCGCCAGGACAGGCTCTAACAGGGATGGAAACACCATATATTTT; CDR3aa: CASSARTGSNRDGNTIYF
j_gene: TRBJ2-7; v_gene: TRBV28; abundance: NA; d_gene: NA; CDR3nt: TGTGCCAGCAGTTTACCTGGGACTCAGAGGGCCTACGAGCAGTACTTC; CDR3aa: CASSLPGTQRAYEQYF
j_gene: TRBJ2-5; v_gene: TRBV28; abundance: NA; d_gene: TRBD2; CDR3nt: TGTGCCAGCAGTCCTTTAGCGGGAGGGCTCGGCGAGACCCAGTACTTC; CDR3aa: CASSPLAGGLGETQYF
j_gene: TRBJ2-7; v_gene: TRBV7-8; abundance: NA; d_gene: TRBD2; CDR3nt: TGTGCCAGCAGCTTACTTTGGACTAGCGCGATCTCCTCCTACGAGCAGTACTTC; CDR3aa: CASSLLWTSAISSYEQYF
j_gene: TRBJ2-5; v_gene: TRBV3-1/TRBV3-2; abundance: NA; d_gene: TRBD2; CDR3nt: TGTGCCAGCAGCCAAGTCGGACGGGGAGGGGAGACCCAGTACTTC; CDR3aa: CASSQVGRGGETQYF
j_gene: TRBJ2-1; v_gene: TRBV13; abundance: once; d_gene: TRBD2; CDR3nt: TGTGCCAGCAGCCCCGGACTAGCGCGCAGCTCCTACAATGAGCAGTTCTTC; CDR3aa: CASSPGLARSSYNEQFF
j_gene: TRBJ2-7; v_gene: TRBV27; abundance: NA; d_gene: TRBD2; CDR3nt: TGTGCCAGCAGTTTATCTACCCTAGCGGAAATAAAGGAGCAGTACTTC; CDR3aa: CASSLSTLAEIKEQYF
j_gene: TRBJ1-2; v_gene: TRBV9; abundance: NA; d_gene: NA; CDR3nt: TGTGCCAGCAGCGTTGGGAGGGGCTATGGCTACACCTTC; CDR3aa: CASSVGRGYGYTF
j_gene: TRBJ2-7; v_gene: TRBV5-1; abundance: NA; d_gene: TRBD1; CDR3nt: TGCGCCAGCAGCTTACAGGGGGACGAGCAGTACTTC; CDR3aa: CASSLQGDEQYF
j_gene: TRBJ2-2; v_gene: TRBV10-3; abundance: once; d_gene: NA; CDR3nt: TGTGCCATCAGTGATTACCCCCCCGGCAGGCGCACCGGGGAGCTGTTTTTT; CDR3aa: CAISDYPPGRRTGELFF
j_gene: TRBJ2-1; v_gene: TRBV4-2; abundance: NA; d_gene: TRBD2; CDR3nt: TGTGCCAGCAGCTATAGCGGGGGGGCCATGTTATATGAGCAGTTCTTC; CDR3aa: CASSYSGGAMLYEQFF
j_gene: TRBJ2-2; v_gene: TRBV19; abundance: NA; d_gene: NA; CDR3nt: TGTGCCAGTCAGTACACCGGGGAGCTGTTTTTT; CDR3aa: CASQYTGELFF
j_gene: TRBJ1-5; v_gene: TRBV18; abundance: NA; d_gene: NA; CDR3nt: TGTGCCAGCTCACCAGAGAGCAATCAGCCCCAGCATTTT; CDR3aa: CASSPESNQPQHF
j_gene: TRBJ1-6; v_gene: TRBV6-5; abundance: NA; d_gene: TRBD1; CDR3nt: TGTGCCAGCAGTTACCTACAGGGGTCACCCCTCCACTTT; CDR3aa: CASSYLQGSPLHF
j_gene: TRBJ1-2; v_gene: TRBV12-3/TRBV12-4; abundance: once; d_gene: NA; CDR3nt: TGTGCAAGCTCGGAGTCGGGAGACTATGGCTACACCTTC; CDR3aa: CASSESGDYGYTF
j_gene: TRBJ2-1; v_gene: TRBV2; abundance: NA; d_gene: NA; CDR3nt: TGTGCCAGCAAGGATAGCGCATACAATGAGCAGTTCTTC; CDR3aa: CASKDSAYNEQFF
j_gene: TRBJ2-1; v_gene: TRBV29-1; abundance: NA; d_gene: NA; CDR3nt: TGCAGCGCCCGTGCCTACAATGAGCAGTTCTTC; CDR3aa: CSARAYNEQFF
j_gene: TRBJ1-5; v_gene: TRBV19; abundance: once; d_gene: NA; CDR3nt: TGTGCCAGTAGTATAGATCCCAGATTGAATAGCAATCAGCCCCAGCATTTT; CDR3aa: CASSIDPRLNSNQPQHF
j_gene: TRBJ2-1; v_gene: TRBV12-3/TRBV12-4; abundance: NA; d_gene: NA; CDR3nt: TGTGCCAGCATCAAGCGGGCCGGCGGTGAGCAGTTCTTC; CDR3aa: CASIKRAGGEQFF
j_gene: TRBJ1-6; v_gene: TRBV24-1; abundance: NA; d_gene: NA; CDR3nt: TGTGCCACCAGTGATTCGGATTCACCCCTCCACTTT; CDR3aa: CATSDSDSPLHF
j_gene: TRBJ1-2; v_gene: TRBV28; abundance: NA; d_gene: NA; CDR3nt: TGTGCCAGCAGTTTATCCCAGGAAAGGTACTATGGCTACACCTTC; CDR3aa: CASSLSQERYYGYTF
j_gene: TRBJ1-2; v_gene: TRBV19; abundance: NA; d_gene: TRBD1; CDR3nt: TGTGCCAGTAGTATAGGGGACAGAGTTCTAACTAACTATGGCTACACCTTC; CDR3aa: CASSIGDRVLTNYGYTF
j_gene: TRBJ2-5; v_gene: TRBV10-1; abundance: NA; d_gene: NA; CDR3nt: TGCGCCAGCAGTAGGGGGCAAGAGACCCAGTACTTC; CDR3aa: CASSRGQETQYF
j_gene: TRBJ1-1; v_gene: TRBV7-9; abundance: NA; d_gene: TRBD1; CDR3nt: TGTGCCAGCAGCTTAACCGGGACAGGGGACACTGAAGCTTTCTTT; CDR3aa: CASSLTGTGDTEAFF
j_gene: TRBJ1-6; v_gene: TRBV28; abundance: NA; d_gene: TRBD1; CDR3nt: TGTGCCAGCAGTACGTCCGGGACAGGGGCTTCACCCCTCCACTTT; CDR3aa: CASSTSGTGASPLHF
j_gene: TRBJ1-5; v_gene: TRBV27; abundance: few; d_gene: TRBD1; CDR3nt: TGTGCCAGCAGTTTATCAGGACAGGGGGCTTTTCAGCCCCAGCATTTT; CDR3aa: CASSLSGQGAFQPQHF
j_gene: TRBJ1-5; v_gene: TRBV2; abundance: NA; d_gene: NA; CDR3nt: TGTGCCAGCAGTGAAGGGCATCAGCCCCAGCATTTT; CDR3aa: CASSEGHQPQHF
j_gene: TRBJ2-1; v_gene: TRBV9; abundance: NA; d_gene: NA; CDR3nt: TGTGCCAGCAGCGGCCTAAAGGGGACTTACGGCGGCAATGAGCAGTTCTTC; CDR3aa: CASSGLKGTYGGNEQFF
j_gene: TRBJ2-1; v_gene: TRBV20-1; abundance: NA; d_gene: TRBD2; CDR3nt: TGCAGTGCTAGTCCCGCTGCGGGGGGTACATACAATGAGCAGTTCTTC; CDR3aa: CSASPAAGGTYNEQFF
j_gene: TRBJ1-4; v_gene: TRBV7-2; abundance: NA; d_gene: TRBD1; CDR3nt: TGTGCCAGCAGCTTAGGACAGGGCTACGAAAAACTGTTTTTT; CDR3aa: CASSLGQGYEKLFF
j_gene: TRBJ2-1; v_gene: TRBV6-5; abundance: once; d_gene: TRBD2; CDR3nt: TGTGCCAGCAGTTACCAGACTAGCTTCAATGAGCAGTTCTTC; CDR3aa: CASSYQTSFNEQFF
j_gene: TRBJ1-2; v_gene: TRBV15; abundance: NA; d_gene: NA; CDR3nt: TGTGCCACCAGCAGGGGGGGGGAGGCTACCGCGACCGGCTACACCTTC; CDR3aa: CATSRGGEATATGYTF
j_gene: TRBJ2-3; v_gene: TRBV27; abundance: NA; d_gene: TRBD2; CDR3nt: TGTGCCAGCAGCCGAACCCGGACTAGTGTCGGCACAGATACGCAGTATTTT; CDR3aa: CASSRTRTSVGTDTQYF
j_gene: TRBJ2-7; v_gene: TRBV20-1; abundance: once; d_gene: TRBD2; CDR3nt: TGCAGTGCTAGTCGCCCCCGGCCTAGCGGGGAGTCCGAGCAGTACTTC; CDR3aa: CSASRPRPSGESEQYF
j_gene: TRBJ1-2; v_gene: TRBV30; abundance: few; d_gene: NA; CDR3nt: TGTGCCTGGTCCACGTCAGGCTATGGCTACACCTTC; CDR3aa: CAWSTSGYGYTF
j_gene: TRBJ2-3; v_gene: TRBV9; abundance: NA; d_gene: NA; CDR3nt: TGTGCCAGCAGCGACGACCCCCAGCGGAGTAGCACAGATACGCAGTATTTT; CDR3aa: CASSDDPQRSSTDTQYF
j_gene: TRBJ2-1; v_gene: TRBV13; abundance: NA; d_gene: NA; CDR3nt: TGTGCCAGCAGCACAGCTGGGGAGCAGTTCTTC; CDR3aa: CASSTAGEQFF
j_gene: TRBJ2-7; v_gene: TRBV28; abundance: NA; d_gene: TRBD1; CDR3nt: TGTGCCAGCAGCGGGACAGGGGGCTACGAGCAGTACTTC; CDR3aa: CASSGTGGYEQYF
j_gene: TRBJ1-3; v_gene: TRBV24-1; abundance: NA; d_gene: NA; CDR3nt: TGTGCCACCAGTGAGGGACAAGATGGAAACACCATATATTTT; CDR3aa: CATSEGQDGNTIYF
j_gene: TRBJ2-2; v_gene: TRBV9; abundance: NA; d_gene: TRBD1; CDR3nt: TGTGCCCAGCACTTTTGGACAGGTAGCACCGGGGAGCTGTTTTTT; CDR3aa: CAQHFWTGSTGELFF
j_gene: TRBJ2-7; v_gene: TRBV19; abundance: NA; d_gene: NA; CDR3nt: TGTGCCAGTAGTATGGGGGACTCCCTTGCATACGAGCAGTACTTC; CDR3aa: CASSMGDSLAYEQYF
j_gene: TRBJ1-6; v_gene: TRBV16; abundance: NA; d_gene: TRBD1; CDR3nt: TGTGCCAGCAACCCTACCCCGGGACAGGATAATTCACCCCTCCACTTT; CDR3aa: CASNPTPGQDNSPLHF